The 18 T cell receptor beta chains below all came from one sample that was sequenced in a study of blood T cell repertoires in COVID-19. Sequencing used immunoSEQ multiplex PCR; TCRdb keeps in-frame clones, though not all of them. The sample has fewer than 20,000 clones, roughly nine tenths seen once. The sample taken for sequencing was peripheral blood. These receptors all come from a man in his 60s with acute or convalescent COVID-19.

This chain links TRBV6-5 with TRBJ2-3; TRBD2 might be the D (6 bases). Germline CDR1 is MNHEY and CDR2 is SVGAGI. The V and J ends lost 4 bases and 2 bases respectively, with 16 bases between them. The CDR3 is 16 amino acids. The CDR3 loop is CASSSWGGAPTDTQYF. CDR3 nucleotides: TGTGCCAGCAGTTCCTGGGGCGGGGCCCCCACAGATACGCAGTATTTT.

This chain links TRBV10-3 with TRBJ2-1, with D maybe TRBD2 (6 bases). The CDR3 is 15 residues long. Trimming left V 7 bases short and J 0 bases short, with 13 bases between. Germline CDR1 is ENHRY and CDR2 is SYGVKD. CDR3 sequence (DNA): TGTGCCATCACCCAGACTAGGGGCTCCTACAATGAGCAGTTCTTC. Its translation is CAITQTRGSYNEQFF.

This chain links TRBV28 with TRBJ1-1; a possible D gene is TRBD1 (5 bases). The CDR3 covers 13 residues. Germline CDR1 reads MDHEN; CDR2 reads SYDVKM. Trimming cost V 6 bases and J 5 bases, with 13 bases left between them. CDR3 protein: CASSNYGGTEAFF. The DNA for the CDR3 is TGTGCCAGCAGCAACTACGGGGGGACTGAAGCTTTCTTT. The full variable domain, with the rest looked up from reference TRBV28 and TRBJ1-1, is DVKVTQSSRYLVKRTGEKVFLECVQDMDHENMFWYRQDPGLGLRLIYFSYDVKMKEKGDIPEGYSVSREKKERFSLILESASTNQTSMYLCASSNYGGTEAFFGQGTRLTVV.

This clone was seen just once. The chain carries TRBV9 and TRBJ2-2; 7 nucleotides line up with TRBD2. Germline CDR1 is SGDLS and CDR2 is YYNGEE. Trimming removed 0 bases from V and 1 base from J; junction bases left unmatched: 3. The CDR3 length is 16 residues. Here the CDR3 reads CASSVVSGGNTGELFF. For the CDR3, the DNA is TGTGCCAGCAGCGTAGTCTCGGGGGGGAACACCGGGGAGCTGTTTTTT.

The chain employs TRBV6-5 and TRBJ2-2; possible D gene TRBD1, 6 bases. V shed 5 bases and J shed 0 bases, with 10 bases lying between them. The CDR3 length is 15 residues. In germline, CDR1 is MNHEY, CDR2 SVGAGI. Here the CDR3 reads CASSPTGSNTGELFF. The CDR3 DNA reads TGTGCCAGCAGTCCGACAGGATCGAACACCGGGGAGCTGTTTTTT.

The chain's CDR3 is CASSEYRTVGIGYTF. CDR3 nucleotides: TGTGCCAGCAGTGAGTATCGGACAGTCGGTATTGGCTACACCTTC. V gene TRBV2 combines with J gene TRBJ1-2, with a possible D match to TRBD1 (6 bases). V was trimmed by 3 bases and J by 7 bases, leaving 18 bases between them. Germline V gene lookup returns CDR1 SNHLY and CDR2 FYNNEI. The length of the CDR3 is 15 residues.

The V call is TRBV3-1 (or the pseudogene TRBV3-2), the J call TRBJ2-7, with 7 bases matching TRBD1. V trimming: 3 bases; J trimming: 6 bases; junction bases outside the gene matches: 5. Germline loops: CDR1 LGHDT, CDR2 YNNKEL (reference sequence). The CDR3 length is 13 residues. The CDR3 DNA sequence: TGTGCCAGCAGCCAGACGACAGGGAGCGAGCAGTACTTC. Translating it yields CASSQTTGSEQYF.

The chain joins TRBV10-3 to TRBJ2-1, with D uncertain. The CDR3 is made up of 13 amino acids. Germline lookup yields CDR1 ENHRY and CDR2 SYGVKD. V shed 2 bases and J shed 4 bases, with 6 bases lying between them. This CDR3 reads CAISEGLYNEQFF. The CDR3 nucleotides are TGTGCCATCAGTGAGGGGCTTTACAATGAGCAGTTCTTC.

This clone was counted between two and nine times. The chain links TRBV2 to TRBJ2-2; TRBD2 matches 13 bases. Germline V gene sequence: CDR1 SNHLY, CDR2 FYNNEI. The CDR3 loop spans 15 amino acids. The junction had 4 bases not matched to a gene; V was cut back by 6 bases and J by 6 bases. This chain's CDR3 is CASRGLAGSPGELFF. In DNA, the CDR3 is TGTGCCAGCAGGGGACTAGCGGGATCTCCCGGGGAGCTGTTTTTT.

In its sample, this clone was seen once. The CDR3 DNA reads as TGCGCCAGCAGCTTGGAGGGTAGCGGGGGCGAAGAGACCCAGTACTTC. Amino acids: CASSLEGSGGEETQYF. This chain links TRBV5-1 with TRBJ2-5; 9 nucleotides line up with TRBD2. V shed 0 bases, J shed 3 bases, and the junction held 6 bases outside the gene matches. This CDR3 is built from 16 residues. The germline CDR1 and CDR2 sequences are SGHRS and YFSETQ.

This clone qualifies as large. This chain uses TRBV5-8 with TRBJ2-2; 8 bases are shared with TRBD1. The germline V gene has CDR1 SGHTS and CDR2 YDEGEE. V shed 2 bases and J 4 bases; nucleotides not matched to a gene: 4. There are 15 residues in the CDR3. The CDR3 loop reads CASSFRGRSTGELFF. The DNA of the CDR3 is TGTGCCAGCAGCTTCAGGGGGCGGAGCACCGGGGAGCTGTTTTTT.

The chain links TRBV28 to TRBJ1-6, with 10 bases matching TRBD1. CDR1 and CDR2 (germline): MDHEN, SYDVKM. Losses at the gene ends were 10 bases for V and 5 bases for J; bases not matched to a gene: 11. The CDR3 sequence is 16 residues long. CDR3 sequence: CATLTGGFINNSPLHF. In DNA form, the CDR3 reads TGTGCCACCCTGACAGGGGGCTTCATCAATAATTCACCCCTCCACTTT.

There are a few counts of this clone. The rearrangement uses TRBV12-5 and TRBJ1-3; D is perhaps TRBD1 (6 bases). The CDR3 has 15 amino acids. Germline CDR1 and CDR2: LGHNT and FRNRAP. V was trimmed by 9 bases and J by 0 bases, leaving 15 bases between them. DNA for the CDR3: TGTGCTAGAGAACCCGACAGGAGCTCTGGAAACACCATATATTTT. Translated, it gives CAREPDRSSGNTIYF.

The chain's CDR3 is CASSLTGERKGYTF. CDR3 sequence (DNA): TGCGCCAGCAGCTTGACAGGGGAGAGGAAGGGCTACACCTTC. This chain links TRBV5-1 with TRBJ1-2; the match to TRBD1 covers 7 bases. CDR1 is SGHRS and CDR2 is YFSETQ in the germline V gene. The CDR3 sequence is 14 residues long. The V gene end was trimmed by 1 base and the J gene end by 8 bases; junction bases not matched to a gene: 8.

The rearrangement joins TRBV19 to TRBJ2-2; the D is unclear. The V end was cut by 7 bases, the J end by 6 bases, with 9 bases between. CDR1 is LNHDA, CDR2 SQIVND, per germline (reference sequence). The CDR3 length is 12 residues. In nucleotides, the CDR3 is TGTGCCAGTACGCGTCCTCCCGGGGAGCTGTTTTTT. This gives the protein CASTRPPGELFF.

This sequence joins TRBV25-1 and TRBJ2-2, with 10 bases aligning to TRBD2. CDR3 length: 18 residues. Germline-derived CDR1 and CDR2 are MGHDK and SYGVNS. V gave up 4 bases and J gave up 1 base; unmatched junction bases: 9. The CDR3 DNA reads TGTGCCAGCAGTGCACGCCTCGGACTAGCGGAGAACACCGGGGAGCTGTTTTTT. It codes for CASSARLGLAENTGELFF. Full variable domain (remainder filled in from reference TRBV25-1 and TRBJ2-2): EADIYQTPRYLVIGTGKKITLECSQTMGHDKMYWYQQDPGMELHLIHYSYGVNSTEKGDLSSESTVSRIRTEHFPLTLESARPSHTSQYLCASSARLGLAENTGELFFGEGSRLTVL.

The CDR3: CASRDTSAGEKLFF. CDR3 DNA: TGTGCCAGCAGAGACACCTCCGCCGGTGAAAAACTGTTTTTT. The chain joins TRBV7-9 to TRBJ1-4; D gene unclear. Germline V gene data show CDR1 as SEHNR and CDR2 as FQNEAQ (reference sequence). V was pared by 6 bases and J by 7 bases, with 15 bases between. The CDR3 loop spans 14 amino acids. The full variable domain, in which reference TRBV7-9 and TRBJ1-4 provide the parts outside the CDR3, is DTGVSQNPRHKITKRGQNVTFRCDPISEHNRLYWYRQTLGQGPEFLTYFQNEAQLEKSRLLSDRFSAERPKGSFSTLEIQRTEQGDSAMYLCASRDTSAGEKLFFGSGTQLSVL.

The chain carries TRBV2 and TRBJ1-2, with 10 bases fitting TRBD1. The germline V gene encodes CDR1 SNHLY and CDR2 FYNNEI. The CDR3 runs 13 residues. J lost 7 bases, V lost 7 bases, and 6 bases had no gene match. CDR3 DNA sequence: TGTGCCAGCAAGAGGGGACAGGGGTTTGGCTACACCTTC. Its protein is CASKRGQGFGYTF.